This T cell receptor beta chain was sequenced for a study of human versus mouse CDR3 diversity and MHC coevolution. Data came from immunoSEQ multiplex PCR; TCRdb stores just in-frame clones and leaves some out. The profile shows tens of thousands of clones, 94% of them singletons. The CDR3 length is 17 residues. V lost 0 bases and J 1 base, leaving 16 bases between the germline ends. Germline V gene data show CDR1 as SGHRS and CDR2 as YFSETQ. The source is a person between 55 and 70 years old in good health. The rearrangement uses TRBV5-1 and TRBJ1-1; possibly TRBD1 for D (5 bases). The sample consisted of naive CD4+ T cells from blood. The subset here: CD45RO-negative CD62L-positive naive CD4 T cells. Here the CDR3 reads CASSLGAGTQENTEAFF. The CDR3, as DNA: TGCGCCAGCAGCTTGGGGGCGGGGACGCAGGAGAACACTGAAGCTTTCTTT.